Presented here are 20 T cell receptor beta chains from one specimen sequenced in a study of blood T cell repertoires in COVID-19. Generated by immunoSEQ multiplex PCR, the TCRdb table keeps only in-frame clones and is missing some. The table shows 100,000 to 150,000 clones, with over 80% occurring only once. The specimen sequenced was peripheral blood. Receptors originate from a woman in her 70s with acute or convalescent COVID-19.

Written as DNA, the CDR3 is TGTGCCCTCCGGGAGGGCGGGTACAATGAGCAGTTCTTC. This codes for CALREGGYNEQFF. The rearrangement joins TRBV6-5 to TRBJ2-1, with 8 bases aligning to TRBD2. Germline V CDR1 and CDR2: MNHEY, SVGAGI. J lost 4 bases, V lost 11 bases, and 7 bases had no gene match. This CDR3 is 13 amino acids long.

The chain joins TRBV27 to TRBJ2-3; no reliable D call. Deletions cut 5 bases from V and 3 bases from J, with 9 bases between. The CDR3 extends over 13 amino acids. Germline V gene lookup returns CDR1 MNHEY and CDR2 SMNVEV (reference sequence). The CDR3 spells CASSTHLTDTQYF. The CDR3 nucleotides read TGTGCCAGCAGTACCCACTTGACAGATACGCAGTATTTT.

This sequence joins TRBV7-7 and TRBJ2-1; no clear D gene. V lost 3 bases to trimming and J lost 2 bases, with 14 bases between them. CDR3 size: 16 residues. Germline V gene lookup returns CDR1 SSHAT and CDR2 FNYEAQ (reference sequence). CDR3 in amino acids: CASSFTPTVAYNEQFF. DNA of the CDR3: TGTGCCAGCAGCTTCACTCCAACAGTAGCCTACAATGAGCAGTTCTTC.

This chain uses TRBV28 with TRBJ1-1; 9 nucleotides agree with TRBD1. The CDR3 has 16 amino acids. V lost 8 bases to trimming and J lost 6 bases; unmatched junction nucleotides: 16. Germline V gene data show CDR1 as MDHEN and CDR2 as SYDVKM. Written as DNA, the CDR3 is TGTGCCAGCGCAGAGTGGACAGGGGATAGTTTCGCTGAAGCTTTCTTT. Protein sequence: CASAEWTGDSFAEAFF.

The chain joins TRBV30 to TRBJ1-2, with 9 positions matching TRBD1. The CDR3 is 13 residues long. Per the germline V gene, CDR1 is GTSNPN and CDR2 is SVGIG (reference sequence). Losses at the gene ends were 2 bases for V and 4 bases for J; bases not matched to a gene: 2. CDR3 in amino acids: CAWSSTGGYGYTF. The CDR3 bases are TGTGCCTGGAGTTCGACAGGGGGCTATGGCTACACCTTC. Supplemented by reference TRBV30 and TRBJ1-2, the full variable domain reads SQTIHQWPATLVQPVGSPLSLECTVEGTSNPNLYWYRQAAGRGLQLLFYSVGIGQISSEVPQNLSASRPQDRQFILSSKKLLLSDSGFYLCAWSSTGGYGYTFGSGTRLTVV.

In DNA, the CDR3 is TGTGCCAGCAGCGTAGGAGAGCCCACTGAAGCTTTCTTT. Its translation is CASSVGEPTEAFF. The chain joins TRBV9 to TRBJ1-1; no clear D gene. Trimming left V 0 bases short and J 4 bases short, with 7 bases between. Per germline, CDR1 SGDLS and CDR2 YYNGEE. The CDR3 is 13 residues long. Full variable domain (rest looked up from reference TRBV9 and TRBJ1-1): DSGVTQTPKHLITATGQRVTLRCSPRSGDLSVYWYQQSLDQGLQFLIQYYNGEERAKGNILERFSAQQFPDLHSELNLSSLELGDSALYFCASSVGEPTEAFFGQGTRLTVV.

J is TRBJ1-3 and V is TRBV3-1 (or the pseudogene TRBV3-2); perhaps TRBD1 as D (5 bases). Looked up from germline, CDR1 is LGHDT and CDR2 is YNNKEL (reference sequence). V lost 1 base to trimming and J lost 1 base, with 14 bases between them. The CDR3 extends over 17 amino acids. CDR3: CASSQAGGTGSGNTIYF. The CDR3, as DNA: TGTGCCAGCAGCCAAGCTGGCGGGACGGGTTCTGGAAACACCATATATTTT.

The chain combines TRBV6-5 with TRBJ2-3, with D tentatively TRBD2 (5 bases). The CDR3 runs 13 residues. The germline CDR1 and CDR2 sequences are MNHEY and SVGAGI. Trimming took off 3 bases at V and 6 bases at J, with 10 bases between the two ends. CDR3 region: CASSYSTGDTQYF. The CDR3 DNA reads as TGTGCCAGCAGTTATAGTACGGGGGATACGCAGTATTTT.

This clone was seen a handful of times. This chain links TRBV5-1 with TRBJ1-1; D remains unclear. The CDR3 runs 15 residues. CDR1 is SGHRS, CDR2 YFSETQ, per germline. The V end lost 2 bases, the J end lost 4 bases, and 15 bases lay between the germline ends. This chain's CDR3 is CASSFSIAGGTEAFF. In DNA form, the CDR3 reads TGCGCCAGCAGCTTTTCGATCGCGGGAGGCACTGAAGCTTTCTTT. Using reference TRBV5-1 and TRBJ1-1 for the parts outside the CDR3, the full variable domain is KAGVTQTPRYLIKTRGQQVTLSCSPISGHRSVSWYQQTPGQGLQFLFEYFSETQRNKGNFPGRFSGRQFSNSRSEMNVSTLELGDSALYLCASSFSIAGGTEAFFGQGTRLTVV.

J is TRBJ2-1 and V is TRBV11-2, with D tentatively TRBD2 (6 bases). The V gene's germline CDR1 is SGHAT and CDR2 FQNNGV. Trimming left V 3 bases short and J 11 bases short, with 8 bases between. The CDR3 length is 11 residues. In DNA form, the CDR3 reads TGTGCCAGCAGCTTGGGCGGGAAGCAGTTCTTC. Its translation: CASSLGGKQFF.

The V call is TRBV5-5, the J call TRBJ1-1, with D unclear. CDR1 and CDR2 from the germline V gene are SGHKS and YYEKEE (reference sequence). V lost 6 bases to trimming and J lost 5 bases, with 14 bases between them. The CDR3 length is 13 residues. CDR3 protein: CASKSVKETEAFF. CDR3 DNA sequence: TGTGCCAGCAAGTCAGTCAAGGAGACTGAAGCTTTCTTT.

This chain joins TRBV18 and TRBJ2-1; 12 positions agree with TRBD2. The CDR3 sequence is 15 residues long. Germline V lookup: CDR1 KGHSH, CDR2 LQKENI. With V trimmed by 6 bases and J by 2 bases, 2 bases remained unmatched. CDR3 loop: CASSWTSGTYNEQFF. The CDR3 DNA reads TGTGCCAGCTCCTGGACTAGCGGGACCTACAATGAGCAGTTCTTC.

The chain is built from TRBV13 and TRBJ2-1, with TRBD1 as a possible D gene (5 bases). Germline V gene lookup returns CDR1 PRHDT and CDR2 FYEKMQ (reference sequence). The CDR3 is 14 amino acids. The V end was cut by 0 bases, the J end by 5 bases, with 8 bases between. The CDR3 DNA reads TGTGCCAGCAGCTTAGGCAGGGTCAACAATGAGCAGTTCTTC. Its protein product is CASSLGRVNNEQFF.

The rearrangement links TRBV5-1 to TRBJ1-2; 12 positions match TRBD1. This CDR3 comprises 18 residues. The trim removed 3 bases at V and 3 bases at J, leaving 12 bases unmatched. Germline V CDR1 and CDR2: SGHRS, YFSETQ. The CDR3 protein is CASSWNPGQGAQDYGYTF. The CDR3 region has the DNA TGCGCCAGCAGCTGGAACCCGGGACAGGGGGCGCAAGACTATGGCTACACCTTC. The full variable domain, with the rest looked up from reference TRBV5-1 and TRBJ1-2, is KAGVTQTPRYLIKTRGQQVTLSCSPISGHRSVSWYQQTPGQGLQFLFEYFSETQRNKGNFPGRFSGRQFSNSRSEMNVSTLELGDSALYLCASSWNPGQGAQDYGYTFGSGTRLTVV.

The chain joins TRBV29-1 to TRBJ2-5; no reliable D call. The CDR3 covers 12 residues. V lost 4 bases and J 5 bases, leaving 11 bases between the germline ends. In germline, CDR1 is SQVTM, CDR2 ANQGSEA. The CDR3 nucleotides read TGCAGCGTTGGTGAGAGGCGGGAGACCCAGTACTTC. This translates into CSVGERRETQYF.

The chain uses TRBV27 and TRBJ2-3; the D gene is possibly TRBD2 (5 bases). V lost 0 bases and J 0 bases, leaving 16 bases between the germline ends. The CDR3 loop spans 18 amino acids. Germline-derived CDR1 and CDR2 are MNHEY and SMNVEV (reference sequence). The CDR3 region has the DNA TGTGCCAGCAGTTTATCAGGGCTCCAGCGGACGAGCACAGATACGCAGTATTTT. Protein: CASSLSGLQRTSTDTQYF.

The chain is built from TRBV7-3 and TRBJ2-7; 8 bases are shared with TRBD1. Unmatched junction bases numbered 3, after V lost 5 bases and J lost 6 bases. The CDR3 contains 12 residues. Per germline, CDR1 SGHTA and CDR2 FQGTGA. As DNA, the CDR3 is TGTGCCAGCAGCCTCGACAGGGGCGAGCAGTACTTC. This gives the protein CASSLDRGEQYF.

The rearrangement uses TRBV3-1 (or the pseudogene TRBV3-2) and TRBJ2-7, with D perhaps matching TRBD2 (5 bases). The CDR3 contains 12 residues. Germline loops: CDR1 LGHDT, CDR2 YNNKEL (reference sequence). Trimming stripped 4 bases from V and 3 bases from J, with 7 bases between. The CDR3 is CASSPRDYEQYF. DNA of the CDR3: TGTGCCAGCAGCCCCCGGGACTACGAGCAGTACTTC.

This clone turned up a few times. The chain couples TRBV19 to TRBJ1-1; 8 bases line up with TRBD1. CDR1 and CDR2 (germline): LNHDA, SQIVND (reference sequence). The CDR3 runs to 17 residues. Trimming took 4 bases from V and 1 from J; bases not matched to a gene: 11. In DNA, the CDR3 is TGTGCCAGTAGTAGGGGCCGACAGGGGCGGACGAACACTGAAGCTTTCTTT. Protein sequence: CASSRGRQGRTNTEAFF.

The chain's CDR3 is CASSATGVGTDTQYF. The CDR3 nucleotides read TGTGCCAGCAGCGCGACAGGGGTGGGCACAGATACGCAGTATTTT. This sequence joins TRBV9 and TRBJ2-3; 8 bases agree with TRBD1. CDR3 length: 15 residues. Germline V gives CDR1 SGDLS, CDR2 YYNGEE. With 3 bases clipped from V and 1 base from J, the junction kept 4 bases outside the gene matches.